These 5 T cell receptor beta chains were all obtained from the same sample, sequenced in a study of shared clonotypes between healthy human individuals. Repertoires were generated with immunoSEQ multiplex PCR, while TCRdb's copy carries only in-frame clones and drops some. Among 450,000 or so clones listed, more than 70% were seen once. Sequenced material: PBMCs. Receptors were obtained from a woman between 35 and 50 years old in good health. Some clones in this sample may be carry-over from other donors' samples.

V usage is TRBV2 and J usage is TRBJ1-4, with a possible D match to TRBD1 (5 bases). V lost 6 bases and J lost 0, with 11 bases in between. This CDR3 has 15 residues. Germline CDR1 is SNHLY and CDR2 is FYNNEI. CDR3 sequence reads: CASRGGFATNEKLFF. The CDR3 nucleotides are TGTGCCAGCAGGGGGGGATTCGCAACTAATGAAAAACTGTTTTTT.

V gene TRBV10-3 combines with J gene TRBJ2-3; the match to TRBD1 covers 9 bases. In germline, CDR1 is ENHRY, CDR2 SYGVKD. J lost 1 base, V lost 6 bases, and 11 bases had no gene match. The CDR3 loop spans 17 amino acids. In nucleotides, the CDR3 is TGTGCCATCAGCGACGGGGGGACAGGGCCGGGCACAGATACGCAGTATTTT. Its translation: CAISDGGTGPGTDTQYF.

The rearrangement uses TRBV2 and TRBJ1-3; D call uncertain. V gave up 4 bases and J gave up 3 bases, with 1 base separating them. The CDR3 sequence is 11 residues long. Per the germline V gene, CDR1 is SNHLY and CDR2 is FYNNEI. The CDR3: CASSVGNTIYF. The CDR3 DNA follows: TGTGCCAGCAGTGTTGGAAACACCATATATTTT.

With respect to this clone: This sequence is one base from a far larger clone and is likely a read error. The same CDR3 can be traced to other DNA sequences in this sample. The chain carries TRBV29-1 and TRBJ2-7; TRBD1 matches at 9 bases. From germline, CDR1 is SQVTM and CDR2 ANQGSEA. V shed 4 bases, J shed 3 bases, and the junction held 10 bases outside the gene matches. The CDR3 totals 15 residues. In DNA, the CDR3 is TGCAGCGTTGTGGGGGAGGGGACAGGGCTCTACGAGCAGTACTTC. Its translation: CSVVGEGTGLYEQYF.

About this clone: A much larger clone differs by one base, so this may be a read error. The same CDR3 can be traced to other DNA sequences in this sample. The chain carries TRBV28 and TRBJ1-1, with D unclear. CDR3 length: 12 residues. CDR1 is MDHEN, CDR2 SYDVKM, per germline. CDR3 amino acids: CASSLPASEAFF. CDR3 in DNA: TGTGCCAGTAGTTTACCAGCCTCTGAAGCTTTCTTT.